This T cell receptor beta chain derives from a study of T cells after posttransplantation cyclophosphamide. The germline CDR1 and CDR2 sequences are LNHNV and YYDKDF (reference sequence). The V and J ends lost 8 bases and 3 bases respectively, with 17 bases between them. This CDR3 comprises 15 residues. Profiled with immunoSEQ multiplex PCR; TCRdb holds only in-frame clones, not every one. The table lists about 36,000 clones, no singletons, with 1.2% in the top ten. The sample holds many counts of this clone. J is TRBJ1-3 and V is TRBV15; D ambiguous. This TCR was sampled from a girl under 18 in good health, CMV-negative, and a related stem cell transplant donor. Input material: PBMCs. The CDR3 loop reads CATDLDGQRGNTIYF. The DNA for the CDR3 is TGTGCCACCGATCTCGATGGCCAGCGTGGAAACACCATATATTTT.